These 9 T cell receptor beta chains were all obtained from the same sample, sequenced in a study of beta chain features in type 1 diabetes (dated by TCRdb to between 2018 and 2020). General study outcomes and caveats: Type 1 diabetes patients showed a moderate but significant shortening of TCRB CDR3 length in all four CD4+ subsets.

Libraries were constructed by the immunoSEQ multiplex PCR assay. The entire amount of isolated RNA was reverse transcribed using the High Capacity cDNA Reverse Transcription Kit, so the sequenced TCRB transcripts were expressed ones. Not all clones reach the TCRdb copy of this immuneACCESS table, which keeps in-frame sequences only. Checked studies attribute under half of the gap to unresolved V genes and leave the rest unexplained. The sample table contains around 280,000 clones; only one count was recorded for roughly 15% of them. The ten largest clonotypes hold roughly 0.015% of the sample. Antigen specificity for these receptors is unknown. Sequencing input: naive CD4+ T cells from blood. The cell subset or site label for this specimen denotes: true naive CD4+ T cells. These receptors were taken from a young man with type 1 diabetes.

This clone has more than one count but fewer than ten. The chain carries TRBV9 and TRBJ2-5; 9 bases map to TRBD2. With 6 bases clipped from V and 5 bases from J, the junction kept 8 bases outside the gene matches. The length of the CDR3 is 14 residues. CDR1 and CDR2 from the germline V gene are SGDLS and YYNGEE. CDR3 protein: CASIGSGGRETQYF. For the CDR3, the DNA is TGTGCCAGCATCGGTAGCGGGGGTAGGGAGACCCAGTACTTC.

This clone occurred a few times. This rearrangement joins TRBV4-3 to TRBJ2-7; weak D call: TRBD2 (5 bases). Per the germline V gene, CDR1 is LGHNA and CDR2 is YSLEER. Trimming took 1 base from V and 3 from J, leaving 13 bases between them. The CDR3 spans 15 residues. CDR3 sequence: CASSQVRAMGYEQYF. Here the CDR3 DNA reads TGCGCCAGCAGCCAAGTGAGGGCTATGGGCTACGAGCAGTACTTC.

This clone has only a few counts. The chain carries TRBV30 and TRBJ1-5, with a tentative D call TRBD1 (5 bases). The CDR3 loop spans 13 amino acids. V dropped 3 bases and J dropped 5 bases, with 11 bases sitting between them. The germline V gene has CDR1 GTSNPN and CDR2 SVGIG (reference sequence). The CDR3 here is CAWSLRGDQPQHF. The CDR3 DNA is TGTGCCTGGAGCCTCCGGGGGGATCAGCCCCAGCATTTT.

This clone was detected only a few times. The rearrangement links TRBV11-3 to TRBJ1-1; TRBD1 is a possible D gene (6 bases). CDR3 length: 12 residues. The germline gives CDR1 SGHNT, CDR2 YENEEA. V shed 8 bases and J shed 6 bases, with 13 bases lying between them. The CDR3 spells CASGRGGAEAFF. DNA for the CDR3: TGTGCCAGCGGCAGGGGAGGGGCTGAAGCTTTCTTT.

The table lists this clone with a few counts. CDR3 nucleotide sequence: TGTGCCAGCAGCCCCGGAGCAGGGGCCAACGTCCTGACTTTC. Its translation is CASSPGAGANVLTF. The chain joins TRBV13 to TRBJ2-6; no firm D call. The CDR3 totals 14 residues. Per the germline V gene, CDR1 is PRHDT and CDR2 is FYEKMQ (reference sequence). The ends were cut back, 5 bases at V and 4 bases at J, with 9 bases in the middle.

This clone was observed a few times. The chain is built from TRBV4-3 and TRBJ2-1; TRBD2 agrees at 8 bases. The J segment lost 8 bases and the V segment lost 0 bases, leaving 9 bases of the junction unmatched. The CDR3 covers 16 residues. Germline V gene sequence: CDR1 LGHNA, CDR2 YSLEER. The CDR3 DNA reads as TGCGCCAGCAGCCAAGATAGAGGGACTAGGGTACATGAGCAGTTCTTC. Encoded protein: CASSQDRGTRVHEQFF.

This clone was detected only a few times. The chain has TRBV19 and TRBJ2-1; 7 nucleotides agree with TRBD1. The CDR3 has 14 amino acids. Germline values: CDR1 LNHDA, CDR2 SQIVND (reference sequence). V trimming: 9 bases; J trimming: 3 bases; junction bases outside the gene matches: 8. The CDR3 loop reads CASAQGRHYNEQFF. In nucleotides, the CDR3 is TGTGCCAGCGCACAGGGGCGTCACTACAATGAGCAGTTCTTC.

The J gene is TRBJ2-3, the V gene TRBV30; weak D call: TRBD1 (5 bases). Germline V gene data show CDR1 as GTSNPN and CDR2 as SVGIG (reference sequence). V was pared by 3 bases and J by 0 bases, with 16 bases between. The CDR3 is 16 residues long. The CDR3 nucleotides are TGTGCCTGGAGGATTCAAACAGGATATAGCACAGATACGCAGTATTTT. This translates into CAWRIQTGYSTDTQYF.

The chain employs TRBV11-2 and TRBJ2-6, with D uncertain. Trimming shortened V by 6 bases and J by 0 bases, and 6 bases separated the two germline ends. The CDR3 spans 14 residues. Germline CDR1 SGHAT, CDR2 FQNNGV. For the CDR3, the DNA is TGTGCCAGCAGTGGGCCCTCTGGGGCCAACGTCCTGACTTTC. It codes for CASSGPSGANVLTF.